These 13 T cell receptor beta chains were all obtained from the same sample, sequenced in a study of control samples from healthy donors and cancer patients. The table came from immunoSEQ multiplex PCR; TCRdb's copy has only in-frame clones and leaves some out. The table records roughly 400,000 clones, 75% to 95% of them present only once. The material sequenced was PBMCs. These receptors all stem from a man aged 35 to 55 with head and neck cancer.

The chain couples TRBV6-6 to TRBJ2-2; no clear D gene. Germline CDR1 MNHNY, CDR2 SVGAGI (reference sequence). This CDR3 has 13 residues. V lost 9 bases to trimming and J lost 1 base, with 9 bases between them. As DNA, the CDR3 is TGTGCCAGTATGGCCAGGAACACCGGGGAGCTGTTTTTT. Protein: CASMARNTGELFF.

The rearrangement links TRBV4-2 to TRBJ2-1; 8 bases fit TRBD2. Germline values: CDR1 LGHNA, CDR2 YNFKEQ. CDR3 size: 15 residues. Losses at the gene ends were 3 bases for V and 4 bases for J; bases not matched to a gene: 5. DNA for the CDR3: TGTGCCAGCAGCCACGGGGGGGCCGATTACAATGAGCAGTTCTTC. Translating it yields CASSHGGADYNEQFF.

The chain carries TRBV7-3 and TRBJ2-2; 15 nucleotides agree with TRBD2. The ends lost 5 bases at V and 3 bases at J; junction bases unmatched: 7. This CDR3 has 18 residues. The germline V gene encodes CDR1 SGHTA and CDR2 FQGTGA. CDR3 nucleotides: TGTGCCAGCAGCCCCCCGGGACTAGCGGGAGGACACACCGGGGAGCTGTTTTTT. Protein sequence: CASSPPGLAGGHTGELFF. Supplemented by reference TRBV7-3 and TRBJ2-2, the full variable domain reads GAGVSQTPSNKVTEKGKYVELRCDPISGHTALYWYRQSLGQGPEFLIYFQGTGAADDSGLPNDRFFAVRPEGSVSTLKIQRTERGDSAVYLCASSPPGLAGGHTGELFFGEGSRLTVL.

The J gene is TRBJ2-5, the V gene TRBV5-6; 14 nucleotides agree with TRBD2. The germline CDR1 and CDR2 sequences are SGHDT and YYEEEE. The length of the CDR3 is 17 residues. Trimming at V came to 2 bases and at J to 5 bases, leaving 8 bases not matched to a gene. CDR3 DNA sequence: TGTGCCAGCAGCTTCTGGACTAGCGGGGGGCCTGGGGAGACCCAGTACTTC. Translation: CASSFWTSGGPGETQYF.

The V and J genes are TRBV29-1 and TRBJ2-7; TRBD1 matches at 7 bases. The CDR3 is 13 amino acids. The germline CDR1 and CDR2 sequences are SQVTM and ANQGSEA. The J segment lost 3 bases and the V segment lost 4 bases, leaving 6 bases of the junction unmatched. CDR3 region: CSVASRDSYEQYF. In DNA form, the CDR3 reads TGCAGCGTTGCTAGCCGGGACAGCTACGAGCAGTACTTC.

This rearrangement joins TRBV9 to TRBJ1-2; TRBD1 is a possible D gene (6 bases). The V end lost 5 bases, the J end lost 5 bases, and 19 bases lay between the germline ends. The CDR3 runs to 15 residues. Germline V gives CDR1 SGDLS, CDR2 YYNGEE. The CDR3 sequence is CASSTGTNGGYGYTF. CDR3 nucleotide sequence: TGTGCCAGCAGTACAGGGACTAATGGAGGTTATGGCTACACCTTC. The whole variable domain, filled in from reference TRBV9 and TRBJ1-2, reads DSGVTQTPKHLITATGQRVTLRCSPRSGDLSVYWYQQSLDQGLQFLIQYYNGEERAKGNILERFSAQQFPDLHSELNLSSLELGDSALYFCASSTGTNGGYGYTFGSGTRLTVV.

The rearrangement uses TRBV27 and TRBJ2-3; perhaps TRBD2 as D (5 bases). With 7 bases removed from V and 9 bases from J, the gap between germline ends came to 11 bases. The CDR3 consists of 11 residues. Germline V gene lookup returns CDR1 MNHEY and CDR2 SMNVEV (reference sequence). CDR3 residues: CASKVGMTQYF. In DNA, the CDR3 is TGTGCCAGCAAGGTCGGGATGACGCAGTATTTT.

In DNA, the CDR3 is TGCGCCAGCAGCTTCGACTACTACAATGAGCAGTTCTTC. It yields the protein CASSFDYYNEQFF. The genes are TRBV5-1 and TRBJ2-1, with D possibly being TRBD2 (5 bases). V dropped 2 bases and J dropped 3 bases, with 6 bases sitting between them. In germline, CDR1 is SGHRS, CDR2 YFSETQ. The CDR3 extends over 13 amino acids. Combining the CDR3 with reference TRBV5-1 and TRBJ2-1 gives the whole variable domain KAGVTQTPRYLIKTRGQQVTLSCSPISGHRSVSWYQQTPGQGLQFLFEYFSETQRNKGNFPGRFSGRQFSNSRSEMNVSTLELGDSALYLCASSFDYYNEQFFGPGTRLTVL.

This chain uses TRBV6-1 with TRBJ1-4; D is ambiguous. The CDR3 extends over 15 amino acids. Trimming cost V 3 bases and J 5 bases, with 13 bases left between them. CDR1 is MNHNS, CDR2 SASEGT, per germline. As DNA, the CDR3 is TGTGCCAGCAGTGAGAACACAGTCGGAAATGAAAAACTGTTTTTT. Its translation is CASSENTVGNEKLFF.

In its sample, this clone was seen once. The chain employs TRBV5-1 and TRBJ1-1; a possible D gene is TRBD1 (5 bases). The CDR3 loop spans 14 amino acids. Trimming removed 4 bases at V and 1 base at J, with 11 bases between. Germline CDR1 SGHRS, CDR2 YFSETQ. The CDR3, as DNA: TGCGCCAGCAGCCAAGGGGCAAGGAACACTGAAGCTTTCTTT. This codes for CASSQGARNTEAFF.

The rearrangement joins TRBV4-3 to TRBJ1-5; D is unresolved. Per the germline V gene, CDR1 is LGHNA and CDR2 is YSLEER. The CDR3 consists of 14 residues. Trimming cost V 0 bases and J 5 bases, with 8 bases left between them. The CDR3 bases are TGCGCCAGCAGCCAAGAAGGCGTTCATCAGCCCCAGCATTTT. It yields the protein CASSQEGVHQPQHF.

The chain is built from TRBV5-6 and TRBJ1-6, with a tentative D call TRBD1 (5 bases). The length of the CDR3 is 17 residues. V gave up 3 bases and J gave up 0 bases, with 13 bases separating them. Germline CDR1 SGHDT, CDR2 YYEEEE. DNA of the CDR3: TGTGCCAGCAGCTCCAGACAGACCAGCTCCTATAATTCACCCCTCCACTTT. Translating it yields CASSSRQTSSYNSPLHF.

The rearrangement joins TRBV9 to TRBJ2-1, with D possibly being TRBD1 (6 bases). CDR1 SGDLS and CDR2 YYNGEE come from the germline V gene. Trimming pared 0 bases from V and 8 bases from J, leaving 18 bases between. CDR3 length equals 16 residues. This CDR3 is CASSVGTAYPGDEQFF. Written as DNA, the CDR3 is TGTGCCAGCAGCGTAGGGACAGCCTACCCAGGCGATGAGCAGTTCTTC. Complete variable domain (other parts from reference TRBV9 and TRBJ2-1): DSGVTQTPKHLITATGQRVTLRCSPRSGDLSVYWYQQSLDQGLQFLIQYYNGEERAKGNILERFSAQQFPDLHSELNLSSLELGDSALYFCASSVGTAYPGDEQFFGPGTRLTVL.